The clone carrying this T cell receptor beta chain was counted only a few times. Its target is not known. Germline CDR1 is MNHEY and CDR2 is SVGAGI. There are 13 residues in the CDR3. Unmatched junction bases numbered 7, after V lost 7 bases and J lost 5 bases. The source of the sample is a study of beta chain features in type 1 diabetes. Study-wide results and caveats: There was a moderate but significant shortening of TCRB CDR3s in all four CD4+ subsets of Type 1 diabetes patients.

Every bit of the isolated RNA underwent reverse transcription, so sequencing read expressed TCRB transcripts. This table comes from immunoSEQ multiplex PCR, and its TCRdb copy is limited to in-frame clones, with some not included. The table lists some 350,000 clones, about 14% of them singletons. The V gene is TRBV6-5, the J gene TRBJ1-1; 7 bases are shared with TRBD1. This sequence was found in a woman between 18 and 30 years old with type 1 diabetes. The sequenced material came from naive CD4+ T cells from blood. DNA for the CDR3: TGTGCCAGCAACTTAAACAGGGGTACTGAAGCTTTCTTT. Its translation is CASNLNRGTEAFF.